These 26 T cell receptor beta chains share one sample of origin, sequenced in a study of patients and donors after allogeneic stem cell transplantation. Each CDR3 protein is one row after TCRdb ran MiXCR on the RT-PCR reads. The table records about 200,000 distinct CDR3 sequences, around 40% of them present only once. Sequencing was done on a sample of blood, either unsorted or a sorted T cell fraction (not recorded which). These receptors all stem from a human donor who was either an allogeneic HSCT recipient or a stem cell or donor lymphocyte infusion donor (not recorded which). It is not recorded whose cells these are; they may come from a transplant donor.

Comments on this clonotype: An end of the junction differs from the germline gene, which may be a read error. The rearrangement links TRBV15 to TRBJ2-7, with TRBD1 identical over 7 bases. Germline values: CDR1 LNHNV, CDR2 YYDKDF (reference sequence). The CDR3 has 13 residues. CDR3 nucleotides: TGTGCCACCAGCAGGGAATACAGGGGTCTCCGGGTCTTC. It encodes CATSREYRGLRVF. The variable domain in full, with the rest retrieved from reference TRBV15 and TRBJ2-7, is DAMVIQNPRYQVTQFGKPVTLSCSQTLNHNVMYWYQQKSSQAPKLLFHYYDKDFNNEADTPDNFQSRRPNTSFCFLDIRSPGLGDTAMYLCATSREYRGLRVFGPGTRLTVT.

This clonotype was counted a few times. The chain combines TRBV4-2 with TRBJ1-5; TRBD1 might be the D (5 bases). V was trimmed by 6 bases and J by 5 bases, leaving 17 bases between them. Germline V lookup: CDR1 LGHNA, CDR2 YNFKEQ. The CDR3 spans 15 residues. The CDR3: CASREEYAGYQPQHF. CDR3 DNA: TGTGCCAGCAGAGAAGAGTATGCAGGGTATCAGCCCCAGCATTTT.

The chain employs TRBV5-1 and TRBJ1-6; no clear D. The CDR3 is 15 amino acids. V lost 0 bases and J 6 bases, leaving 10 bases between the germline ends. CDR1 is SGHRS, CDR2 YFSETQ, per germline. The CDR3 coding sequence is TGCGCCAGCAGCTTGGGTGCCCCCGCTAATTCACCCCTCCACTTT. Translated: CASSLGAPANSPLHF.

The rearrangement links TRBV7-2 to TRBJ1-5, with 7 nucleotides matching TRBD1. V gave up 5 bases and J gave up 4 bases; unmatched junction bases: 2. The CDR3 is 13 amino acids. CDR1 is SGHTA, CDR2 FQGNSA, per germline. CDR3 DNA: TGTGCCAGCAGCGCACAGGGGAATCAGCCCCAGCATTTT. It encodes CASSAQGNQPQHF.

The chain carries TRBV30 and TRBJ1-2, with a possible D match to TRBD1 (5 bases). The CDR3 runs 12 residues. Germline V CDR1 and CDR2: GTSNPN, SVGIG (reference sequence). The V and J ends lost 3 bases and 6 bases respectively, with 11 bases between them. The DNA for the CDR3 is TGTGCCTGGAGCCCAGACAGCAATGGCTACACCTTC. Its protein is CAWSPDSNGYTF.

The chain uses TRBV5-1 and TRBJ2-3; TRBD2 aligns across 13 bases. V lost 4 bases and J lost 7; bases outside the gene matches: 9. The CDR3 extends over 16 amino acids. Per the germline V gene, CDR1 is SGHRS and CDR2 is YFSETQ. The CDR3 DNA follows: TGCGCCAGCAGCCCGCTACTAGCGGGGGGGCTTAATACGCAGTATTTT. It is translated as CASSPLLAGGLNTQYF.

The chain recombines TRBV7-3 with TRBJ2-1; D gene uncertain. Deletions cut 7 bases from V and 12 bases from J, with 19 bases between. Germline V gene data show CDR1 as SGHTA and CDR2 as FQGTGA. CDR3 size: 13 residues. DNA for the CDR3: TGTGCCAGCATCCGGTGGGCTCCCCCGAGGCAGTTCTTC. Translating gives CASIRWAPPRQFF.

J is TRBJ1-2 and V is TRBV5-1, with D hard to call. The length of the CDR3 is 14 residues. Germline V CDR1 and CDR2: SGHRS, YFSETQ. Trimming removed 7 bases from V and 0 bases from J, with 13 bases in between. The CDR3 loop is CASRPGEANYGYTF. The CDR3 DNA reads TGCGCCAGCCGCCCCGGGGAAGCTAACTATGGCTACACCTTC.

This clonotype was seen a handful of times. The V call is TRBV9, the J call TRBJ1-1, with D perhaps matching TRBD1 (6 bases). V shed 4 bases and J shed 5 bases, with 12 bases lying between them. Germline values: CDR1 SGDLS, CDR2 YYNGEE. The CDR3 covers 13 residues. The CDR3 DNA reads as TGTGCCAGCAGCACGGACAGCGGGACTGAAGCTTTCTTT. It is translated as CASSTDSGTEAFF. The variable domain in full, completed from reference TRBV9 and TRBJ1-1, reads DSGVTQTPKHLITATGQRVTLRCSPRSGDLSVYWYQQSLDQGLQFLIQYYNGEERAKGNILERFSAQQFPDLHSELNLSSLELGDSALYFCASSTDSGTEAFFGQGTRLTVV.

V usage is TRBV18 and J usage is TRBJ2-7; 15 positions match TRBD2. J lost 5 bases, V lost 5 bases, and 4 bases had no gene match. The CDR3 spans 15 residues. From germline, CDR1 is KGHSH and CDR2 LQKENI. CDR3 sequence reads: CASSRTSGGANEQYF. The CDR3 nucleotides are TGTGCCAGCTCAAGGACTAGCGGGGGGGCCAACGAGCAGTACTTC.

In this sample, this clonotype turned up a few times. The chain is built from TRBV6-5 and TRBJ2-1, with D hard to call. Germline-derived CDR1 and CDR2 are MNHEY and SVGAGI. V was trimmed by 3 bases and J by 0 bases, leaving 18 bases between them. CDR3 length: 18 amino acids. The CDR3 region is CASSYRAGPYLSYNEQFF. In nucleotides, the CDR3 is TGTGCCAGCAGTTATCGCGCAGGCCCTTACCTCTCCTACAATGAGCAGTTCTTC.

The V call is TRBV10-3, the J call TRBJ1-1; no firm D call. The V end was cut by 4 bases, the J end by 1 base, with 7 bases between. The germline gives CDR1 ENHRY, CDR2 SYGVKD. The CDR3 is made up of 13 amino acids. Written as DNA, the CDR3 is TGTGCCATCAGTGGGTCTAGGAACACTGAAGCTTTCTTT. It specifies CAISGSRNTEAFF.

V and J are TRBV20-1 and TRBJ2-7; possible D gene TRBD2, 5 bases. The CDR3 contains 12 residues. Germline V gives CDR1 DFQATT, CDR2 SNEGSKA (reference sequence). V was cut by 5 bases and J by 2 bases, with 10 bases left in between. CDR3 sequence (DNA): TGCAGTGCTGCGGGCGGACCCTACGAGCAGTACTTC. It specifies CSAAGGPYEQYF.

This clonotype was counted at least ten times. CDR3: CASSPGSNQPQHF. CDR3 coding DNA: TGTGCCAGCAGCCCTGGGAGCAATCAGCCCCAGCATTTT. This chain connects TRBV6-6 to TRBJ1-5, with D unclear. The CDR3 length is 13 residues. Trimming shortened V by 6 bases and J by 1 base, and 7 bases separated the two germline ends. Germline V gives CDR1 MNHNY, CDR2 SVGAGI (reference sequence).

The V and J genes are TRBV5-1 and TRBJ1-1, with D possibly being TRBD1 (6 bases). The CDR3 covers 14 residues. CDR1 is SGHRS and CDR2 is YFSETQ in the germline V gene. V was shortened by 6 bases and J by 3 bases, with 15 bases between the two germline ends. The CDR3 spells CASNGPGADTEAFF. The DNA of the CDR3 is TGCGCCAGCAACGGCCCGGGGGCGGACACTGAAGCTTTCTTT.

The chain couples TRBV7-3 to TRBJ1-2; possible D gene TRBD1, 5 bases. CDR1 is SGHTA and CDR2 is FQGTGA in the germline V gene. The CDR3 spans 15 residues. Trimming took off 2 bases at V and 7 bases at J, with 17 bases between the two ends. CDR3 sequence (DNA): TGTGCCAGCAGCTTAGGCGGGACTCTGCGCGGTGGCTACACCTTC. Translation: CASSLGGTLRGGYTF.

This clonotype was counted only a few times. The chain combines TRBV3-1 with TRBJ1-1; D possibly corresponds to TRBD1 (5 bases). The CDR3 spans 14 residues. In germline, CDR1 is LGHDT, CDR2 YNNKEL (reference sequence). Deletions cut 3 bases from V and 5 bases from J, with 13 bases between. This CDR3 reads CASSQSGGWTEAFF. DNA of the CDR3: TGTGCCAGCAGCCAGAGCGGGGGTTGGACTGAAGCTTTCTTT.

The chain links TRBV9 to TRBJ1-2; no firm D call. CDR3 size: 15 residues. Between the trimmed V and J ends, which lost 3 bases and 0 bases, there was a span of 12 bases. The germline V gene encodes CDR1 SGDLS and CDR2 YYNGEE. CDR3 DNA sequence: TGTGCCAGCAGCGAATCAGGCTTTACTAACTATGGCTACACCTTC. Its protein product is CASSESGFTNYGYTF. Using reference TRBV9 and TRBJ1-2 for the parts outside the CDR3, the full variable domain is DSGVTQTPKHLITATGQRVTLRCSPRSGDLSVYWYQQSLDQGLQFLIQYYNGEERAKGNILERFSAQQFPDLHSELNLSSLELGDSALYFCASSESGFTNYGYTFGSGTRLTVV.

The rearrangement joins TRBV7-2 to TRBJ1-2; D unresolved. The CDR3 contains 13 residues. The V end lost 4 bases, the J end lost 3 bases, and 9 bases lay between the germline ends. Germline CDR1 is SGHTA and CDR2 is FQGNSA. The CDR3 nucleotides are TGTGCCAGCAGCTACGCAGGCGACTATGGCTACACCTTC. The encoded protein is CASSYAGDYGYTF. Full variable domain (missing parts from reference TRBV7-2 and TRBJ1-2): GAGVSQSPSNKVTEKGKDVELRCDPISGHTALYWYRQSLGQGLEFLIYFQGNSAPDKSGLPSDRFSAERTGGSVSTLTIQRTQQEDSAVYLCASSYAGDYGYTFGSGTRLTVV.

This chain joins TRBV6-2 or TRBV6-3 and TRBJ2-1; TRBD2 matches 13 bases. CDR1 is MNHEY, CDR2 SVGEGT, per germline. Trimming took 2 bases from V and 9 from J; bases not matched to a gene: 13. The CDR3 is made up of 18 amino acids. The DNA of the CDR3 is TGTGCCAGCAGTTACATGCGACCGGGGACTAGCGGGGTCGCTGAGCAGTTCTTC. It specifies CASSYMRPGTSGVAEQFF.

The DNA for the CDR3 is TGCAGTGCTAGAGTGGGGACTAGCGGAACCTACAATGAGCAGTTCTTC. Translating gives CSARVGTSGTYNEQFF. The chain recombines TRBV20-1 with TRBJ2-1; 11 positions agree with TRBD2. Germline CDR1 reads DFQATT; CDR2 reads SNEGSKA (reference sequence). V dropped 1 base and J dropped 2; count of bases not matched to a gene: 4. This CDR3 has 16 amino acids.

This rearrangement joins TRBV6-2 or TRBV6-3 to TRBJ1-5; D remains unclear. Per germline, CDR1 MNHEY and CDR2 SVGEGT. The CDR3 spans 14 residues. V was pared by 1 base and J by 0 bases, with 4 bases between. The CDR3 loop is CASSYWASNQPQHF. The CDR3, as DNA: TGTGCCAGCAGTTACTGGGCTAGCAATCAGCCCCAGCATTTT.

This clonotype was seen at least ten times. The chain recombines TRBV27 with TRBJ1-6; 8 nucleotides line up with TRBD1. This CDR3 comprises 13 residues. Trimming at V came to 6 bases and at J to 10 bases, leaving 5 bases not matched to a gene. Germline loops: CDR1 MNHEY, CDR2 SMNVEV (reference sequence). CDR3: CASRYRGESPLHF. The CDR3 DNA sequence: TGTGCCAGCAGGTACAGGGGGGAGTCACCCCTCCACTTT.

V and J are TRBV2 and TRBJ2-7; a possible D gene is TRBD1 (6 bases). This CDR3 spans 17 amino acids. Trimming removed 1 base from V and 6 bases from J, with 22 bases in between. The germline CDR1 and CDR2 sequences are SNHLY and FYNNEI. The CDR3 bases are TGTGCCAGCAGTGAAGAGAGGACAGCCATACCTAGGGGCGAGCAGTACTTC. Translated, it gives CASSEERTAIPRGEQYF.

This clonotype was observed at least ten times. The V and J genes are TRBV12-3 or TRBV12-4 and TRBJ1-3; D unresolved. The ends were cut back, 2 bases at V and 0 bases at J, with 8 bases in the middle. CDR3 length equals 15 residues. In DNA, the CDR3 is TGTGCCAGCAGTTTATCTCCAAGCTCTGGAAACACCATATATTTT. It is translated as CASSLSPSSGNTIYF.

This sequence joins TRBV7-8 and TRBJ1-1, with TRBD1 as a possible D gene (6 bases). The CDR3 is 16 residues long. Per the germline V gene, CDR1 is SGHVS and CDR2 is FQNEAQ. The ends were cut back, 2 bases at V and 3 bases at J, with 16 bases in the middle. The CDR3 DNA reads TGTGCCAGCAGCTTAAGCCAGGGGCCGCGGGACACTGAAGCTTTCTTT. Protein sequence: CASSLSQGPRDTEAFF.